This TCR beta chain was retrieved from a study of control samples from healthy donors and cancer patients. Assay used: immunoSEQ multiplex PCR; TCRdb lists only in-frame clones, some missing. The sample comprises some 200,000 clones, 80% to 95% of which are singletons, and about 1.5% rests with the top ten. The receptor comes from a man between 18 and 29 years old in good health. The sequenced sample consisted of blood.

This CDR3 is CASSFFPTKGRQPQHF. Written as DNA, the CDR3 is TGTGCCAGCAGTTTCTTTCCTACAAAAGGGCGTCAGCCCCAGCATTTT. The rearrangement uses TRBV28 and TRBJ1-5; D is uncertain. Trimming took off 3 bases at V and 6 bases at J, with 18 bases between the two ends. The germline CDR1 and CDR2 sequences are MDHEN and SYDVKM. This CDR3 comprises 16 residues.